These 30 T cell receptor beta chains were sequenced from one sample in a study of blood T cell repertoires in COVID-19. Some clones are missing from TCRdb's copy, which holds only in-frame ones; the method was immunoSEQ multiplex PCR. The table includes fewer than 100,000 clones, about 90% detected once. Material for sequencing was peripheral blood. These receptors originate from a man aged 70 or older with acute or convalescent COVID-19.

This CDR3 is CASSSGTSTGELFF. CDR3 sequence (DNA): TGTGCCAGCAGCTCGGGGACAAGCACCGGGGAGCTGTTTTTT. V is TRBV6-5 and J is TRBJ2-2; D perhaps matches TRBD1 (6 bases). This CDR3 comprises 14 residues. Germline V lookup: CDR1 MNHEY, CDR2 SVGAGI. Trimming cost V 6 bases and J 4 bases, with 12 bases left between them.

The chain links TRBV12-3 or TRBV12-4 to TRBJ2-5; 8 bases match TRBD2. V shed 2 bases, J shed 9 bases, and the junction held 2 bases outside the gene matches. CDR3 length: 12 residues. CDR3 sequence: CASSLTGGAQYF. The CDR3, as DNA: TGTGCCAGCAGTTTAACGGGAGGGGCCCAGTACTTC.

DNA for the CDR3: TGTGCCATCAGTAGGACAGAGAGCTCTGGAAACACCATATATTTT. Amino acid sequence: CAISRTESSGNTIYF. The chain uses TRBV10-3 and TRBJ1-3, with D tentatively TRBD1 (6 bases). Trimming removed 5 bases from V and 0 bases from J, with 11 bases in between. The CDR3 has 15 amino acids. CDR1 and CDR2 from the germline V gene are ENHRY and SYGVKD.

The chain carries TRBV28 and TRBJ2-7, with TRBD1 as a possible D gene (6 bases). CDR1 MDHEN and CDR2 SYDVKM come from the germline V gene. The CDR3 contains 14 residues. The V and J ends lost 5 bases and 3 bases respectively, with 14 bases between them. The CDR3 here is CASSIAGTHYEQYV. DNA for the CDR3: TGTGCCAGCAGTATCGCCGGGACACACTACGAGCAGTACGTC.

This clone was observed a handful of times. The V call is TRBV14, the J call TRBJ2-7, with D perhaps TRBD2 (6 bases). Trimming removed 1 base from V and 5 bases from J, with 12 bases in between. Germline CDR1 and CDR2: SGHDN and FVKESK. The CDR3 contains 14 residues. The CDR3 DNA reads TGTGCCAGCAGCCAAGTTTGGGGGGAGGACGAGCAGTACGTC. Translation gives CASSQVWGEDEQYV.

This chain uses TRBV2 with TRBJ1-6; D gene unclear. The CDR3 length is 16 residues. V lost 5 bases to trimming and J lost 9 bases, with 20 bases between them. Germline-derived CDR1 and CDR2 are SNHLY and FYNNEI. The CDR3 is CASSLREPGVVSPLHF. Written as DNA, the CDR3 is TGTGCCAGCAGTTTACGGGAACCCGGCGTAGTTTCACCCCTCCACTTT.

The chain recombines TRBV11-2 with TRBJ2-7, with 8 nucleotides matching TRBD2. The CDR3 is made up of 16 amino acids. Trimming took 4 bases from V and 7 from J; bases not matched to a gene: 15. Per germline, CDR1 SGHAT and CDR2 FQNNGV. The CDR3 DNA follows: TGTGCCAGCAGCTCTAGTGCCCTGACTAGCGCGGGAGAGCAGTACTTC. This encodes CASSSSALTSAGEQYF.

The chain uses TRBV18 and TRBJ1-1, with a possible D match to TRBD1 (5 bases). Trimming removed 0 bases from V and 0 bases from J, with 14 bases in between. The CDR3 has 17 residues. In germline, CDR1 is KGHSH, CDR2 LQKENI. The CDR3 reads CASSPPVAGLMNTEAFF. CDR3 sequence (DNA): TGTGCCAGCTCACCACCGGTGGCAGGGCTCATGAACACTGAAGCTTTCTTT.

J is TRBJ1-5 and V is TRBV9, with D hard to call. Germline loops: CDR1 SGDLS, CDR2 YYNGEE. This CDR3 has 15 amino acids. V lost 0 bases, J lost 2 bases, and 9 bases lay in between. CDR3 region: CASSVGAWGNQPQHF. The CDR3 DNA reads as TGTGCCAGCAGCGTAGGGGCTTGGGGCAATCAGCCCCAGCATTTT.

This chain joins TRBV2 and TRBJ1-4, with unresolved D. The CDR3 runs 16 residues. Per germline, CDR1 SNHLY and CDR2 FYNNEI. The V gene lost 5 bases and the J gene lost 8 bases, with 21 bases spanning the gap. CDR3 amino acids: CASSLSTATSGEKLFF. The CDR3 nucleotides read TGTGCCAGCAGTTTAAGTACGGCGACGAGCGGAGAAAAACTGTTTTTT.

The chain recombines TRBV6-5 with TRBJ1-2; a possible D gene is TRBD1 (5 bases). V was pared by 7 bases and J by 0 bases, with 12 bases between. There are 14 residues in the CDR3. CDR1 and CDR2 from the germline V gene are MNHEY and SVGAGI. CDR3 DNA sequence: TGTGCCAGCACCACCGGGGGGGCTAACTATGGCTACACCTTC. Translating gives CASTTGGANYGYTF.

V gene TRBV18 combines with J gene TRBJ2-2; D not resolved. The length of the CDR3 is 16 residues. Looked up from germline, CDR1 is KGHSH and CDR2 is LQKENI. The V gene lost 3 bases and the J gene lost 1 base, with 12 bases spanning the gap. The CDR3 region has the DNA TGTGCCAGCTCACCGTCCGACACCCAGAACACCGGGGAGCTGTTTTTT. Its translation is CASSPSDTQNTGELFF.

The chain carries TRBV6-4 and TRBJ2-2, with D tentatively TRBD1 (6 bases). CDR1 and CDR2 from the germline V gene are MRHNA and SNTAGT. The CDR3 is 14 residues long. Deletions cut 2 bases from V and 2 bases from J, with 6 bases between. In nucleotides, the CDR3 is TGTGCCAGCAGTGACGGGACAAACACCGGGGAGCTGTTTTTT. Protein product: CASSDGTNTGELFF.

The chain recombines TRBV10-3 with TRBJ1-2; 7 nucleotides line up with TRBD1. Losses at the gene ends were 0 bases for V and 4 bases for J; bases not matched to a gene: 5. This CDR3 spans 15 amino acids. The germline CDR1 and CDR2 sequences are ENHRY and SYGVKD. CDR3 sequence reads: CAISESPDRVYGYTF. In DNA, the CDR3 is TGTGCCATCAGTGAGTCCCCCGACAGGGTCTATGGCTACACCTTC.

The chain links TRBV19 to TRBJ1-5, with D possibly matching TRBD1 (5 bases). From germline, CDR1 is LNHDA and CDR2 SQIVND (reference sequence). This CDR3 spans 16 amino acids. V was trimmed by 3 bases and J by 1 base, leaving 13 bases between them. The DNA for the CDR3 is TGTGCCAGTAGTATGGAAGGGGTTGGGAGCAATCAGCCCCAGCATTTT. Protein: CASSMEGVGSNQPQHF.

The rearrangement links TRBV15 to TRBJ1-6; D gene ambiguous. From germline, CDR1 is LNHNV and CDR2 YYDKDF (reference sequence). Trimming stripped 1 base from V and 8 bases from J, with 12 bases between. This CDR3 region has 15 residues. CDR3 in amino acids: CATSRGEGRDSPLHF. The CDR3 nucleotides are TGTGCCACCAGCAGAGGGGAAGGGAGGGATTCACCCCTCCACTTT.

V usage is TRBV27 and J usage is TRBJ2-2; D might be TRBD1 (5 bases). V was pared by 2 bases and J by 1 base, with 11 bases between. In germline, CDR1 is MNHEY, CDR2 SMNVEV (reference sequence). CDR3 length equals 16 residues. CDR3 region: CASSLLLTENTGELFF. CDR3 coding DNA: TGTGCCAGCAGTTTACTACTGACAGAGAACACCGGGGAGCTGTTTTTT.

V usage is TRBV10-3 and J usage is TRBJ2-2, with a tentative D call TRBD1 (5 bases). The CDR3 sequence is 14 residues long. The germline V and J ends were trimmed by 3 bases and 7 bases, with 12 bases remaining between them. Germline V lookup: CDR1 ENHRY, CDR2 SYGVKD. CDR3: CAISDGQGYGELFF. CDR3 coding DNA: TGTGCCATCAGTGACGGCCAGGGCTACGGGGAGCTGTTTTTT.

The chain joins TRBV6-5 to TRBJ2-1, with TRBD1 identical over 7 bases. The trim removed 5 bases at V and 6 bases at J, leaving 4 bases unmatched. CDR3 length: 13 amino acids. Germline CDR1 MNHEY, CDR2 SVGAGI. CDR3 DNA sequence: TGTGCCAGCAGTCAGGGACAGCCCAATGAGCAGTTCTTC. Translating gives CASSQGQPNEQFF.

The chain links TRBV29-1 to TRBJ1-2, with D possibly TRBD1 on 5 matching bases. Trimming pared 4 bases from V and 6 bases from J, leaving 15 bases between. The germline V gene has CDR1 SQVTM and CDR2 ANQGSEA. This CDR3 comprises 13 residues. The CDR3 spells CSVGRGTPDGYTF. The CDR3 region has the DNA TGCAGCGTTGGGAGGGGAACCCCGGATGGCTACACCTTC.

This rearrangement joins TRBV6-1 to TRBJ1-5; 9 nucleotides line up with TRBD1. After removal of 2 bases from V and 2 bases from J, the junction contained 7 bases not matched to a gene. The CDR3 has 17 amino acids. The germline CDR1 and CDR2 sequences are MNHNS and SASEGT. CDR3 protein: CASSEHGGQGGNQPQHF. In DNA form, the CDR3 reads TGTGCCAGCAGTGAACATGGGGGACAGGGCGGCAATCAGCCCCAGCATTTT.

The rearrangement links TRBV4-1 to TRBJ2-5; maybe TRBD1 (6 bases). Looked up from germline, CDR1 is MGHRA and CDR2 is YSYEKL. This CDR3 has 15 amino acids. V was pared by 3 bases and J by 7 bases, with 18 bases between. DNA for the CDR3: TGCGCCAGCAGCCAGACAACAGGGCCGCAGACGACCCAGTACTTC. Residues: CASSQTTGPQTTQYF.

This clone appeared a single time. The rearrangement uses TRBV7-9 and TRBJ1-2; 7 bases match TRBD1. With V trimmed by 2 bases and J by 4 bases, 7 bases remained unmatched. Per the germline V gene, CDR1 is SEHNR and CDR2 is FQNEAQ (reference sequence). The CDR3 runs to 15 residues. CDR3 loop: CASSLIGQGGYGYTF. CDR3 in DNA: TGTGCCAGCAGCTTAATTGGTCAGGGGGGCTATGGCTACACCTTC.

The chain couples TRBV5-8 to TRBJ2-3, with 7 positions matching TRBD1. Germline-derived CDR1 and CDR2 are SGHTS and YDEGEE. The junction had 5 bases not matched to a gene; V was cut back by 3 bases and J by 1 base. This CDR3 is built from 15 residues. The CDR3 region has the DNA TGTGCCAGCAGCTACTCCGGACAGGGCACAGATACGCAGTATTTT. Translation: CASSYSGQGTDTQYF.

This sequence joins TRBV10-3 and TRBJ2-3; 8 positions match TRBD1. The CDR3 contains 14 residues. J gave up 0 bases and V 9 bases, and 5 bases lay outside the gene matches. Germline V CDR1 and CDR2: ENHRY, SYGVKD. CDR3 sequence reads: CAIKTGASTDTQYF. DNA for the CDR3: TGTGCCATTAAGACAGGGGCTAGCACAGATACGCAGTATTTT.

The rearrangement uses TRBV19 and TRBJ1-1; D gene unclear. Between the trimmed V and J ends, which lost 5 bases and 1 base, there was a span of 8 bases. The CDR3 runs to 13 residues. Germline CDR1 and CDR2: LNHDA and SQIVND (reference sequence). CDR3 nucleotides: TGTGCCAGTAGTTTTACAGCGAACACTGAAGCTTTCTTT. Amino acid sequence: CASSFTANTEAFF. Together with reference TRBV19 and TRBJ1-1, the CDR3 gives the full variable domain: DGGITQSPKYLFRKEGQNVTLSCEQNLNHDAMYWYRQDPGQGLRLIYYSQIVNDFQKGDIAEGYSVSREKKESFPLTVTSAQKNPTAFYLCASSFTANTEAFFGQGTRLTVV.

The chain joins TRBV6-5 to TRBJ1-6; 8 bases agree with TRBD1. The CDR3 has 13 residues. The junction had 3 bases not matched to a gene; V was cut back by 7 bases and J by 7 bases. Germline CDR1 reads MNHEY; CDR2 reads SVGAGI. CDR3 amino acids: CASIQGANSPLHF. In DNA form, the CDR3 reads TGTGCCAGCATTCAGGGGGCCAATTCACCCCTCCACTTT.

DNA of the CDR3: TGCAGCGTTGGAGGGACAGATAGCAATCAGCCCCAGCATTTT. This encodes CSVGGTDSNQPQHF. The chain links TRBV29-1 to TRBJ1-5; TRBD1 matches at 7 bases. The CDR3 loop spans 14 amino acids. The V segment lost 4 bases and the J segment 0 bases; nucleotides outside the gene matches: 3. CDR1 and CDR2 (germline): SQVTM, ANQGSEA.

V gene TRBV27 combines with J gene TRBJ1-2; possibly TRBD1 for D (6 bases). The ends were cut back, 4 bases at V and 4 bases at J, with 16 bases in the middle. The CDR3 consists of 15 residues. Germline V CDR1 and CDR2: MNHEY, SMNVEV (reference sequence). The CDR3 DNA reads TGTGCCAGCAGTTCTACAGGGAGTTTAGTCTATGGCTACACCTTC. Its protein product is CASSSTGSLVYGYTF.

V and J are TRBV29-1 and TRBJ2-7; a weak D match, TRBD1 (6 bases). Deletions cut 6 bases from V and 6 bases from J, with 12 bases between. CDR3 size: 11 residues. CDR1 SQVTM and CDR2 ANQGSEA come from the germline V gene. The CDR3 region has the DNA TGCAGCGTCGGGGACATCCGCGAGCAGTACTTC. Its translation is CSVGDIREQYF.